These 7 T cell receptor beta chains were sequenced from one sample in a study of cytomegalovirus exposure and HLA in healthy donors. Both 60 Vbeta primers and 13 Jbeta primers went into the PCR. Measured with immunoSEQ multiplex PCR; TCRdb has only the in-frame clones, and not every one. Seen here are 70,000 to 100,000 clones, around 82% observed once, and the top ten hold around 2%. The material sequenced was PBMCs. The receptors derive from a man younger than 30 in good health and CMV-seronegative.

The V call is TRBV30, the J call TRBJ1-1; 8 bases line up with TRBD1. The V gene's germline CDR1 is GTSNPN and CDR2 SVGIG (reference sequence). The CDR3 has 13 amino acids. V was pared by 4 bases and J by 2 bases, with 3 bases of the junction left unmatched. The CDR3 protein is CAWTGQANTEAFF. As DNA, the CDR3 is TGTGCCTGGACGGGACAGGCAAACACTGAAGCTTTCTTT.

As regards this clone: Other DNA sequences in this specimen translate into the identical CDR3. As DNA, the CDR3 is TGTGCCAGCAGCCTAACAGCAAACACTGAAGCTTTCTTT. Amino acid sequence: CASSLTANTEAFF. This chain links TRBV7-9 with TRBJ1-1; D call uncertain. The CDR3 is made up of 13 amino acids. The V gene lost 5 bases and the J gene lost 2 bases, with 9 bases spanning the gap. Per germline, CDR1 SEHNR and CDR2 FQNEAQ (reference sequence). The full variable domain, in which reference TRBV7-9 and TRBJ1-1 provide the parts outside the CDR3, is DTGVSQNPRHKITKRGQNVTFRCDPISEHNRLYWYRQTLGQGPEFLTYFQNEAQLEKSRLLSDRFSAERPKGSFSTLEIQRTEQGDSAMYLCASSLTANTEAFFGQGTRLTVV.

The chain combines TRBV6-1 with TRBJ2-7; 7 nucleotides match TRBD1. The CDR3 consists of 15 residues. Germline V lookup: CDR1 MNHNS, CDR2 SASEGT. V shed 5 bases and J 4 bases; nucleotides not matched to a gene: 11. CDR3 in amino acids: CASSSPGQPIYEQYF. CDR3 in DNA: TGTGCCAGCAGTTCCCCGGGACAGCCTATATACGAGCAGTACTTC.

The chain couples TRBV18 to TRBJ2-7; 9 bases are shared with TRBD2. This CDR3 is built from 15 residues. V lost 3 bases, J lost 4 bases, and 7 bases stayed unmatched. Germline CDR1 KGHSH, CDR2 LQKENI. The CDR3 DNA sequence: TGTGCCAGCTCACCGTTCGCTAGCGGGGCGTACGAGCAGTACTTC. It specifies CASSPFASGAYEQYF.

This rearrangement joins TRBV5-1 to TRBJ2-3; 12 bases are a match to TRBD2. In germline, CDR1 is SGHRS, CDR2 YFSETQ. The CDR3 contains 16 residues. The V segment lost 4 bases and the J segment 4 bases; nucleotides outside the gene matches: 7. Here the CDR3 reads CASSEGTSGLSDTQYF. For the CDR3, the DNA is TGCGCCAGCAGCGAAGGGACTAGCGGGTTGTCAGATACGCAGTATTTT. Variable domain in full (rest from reference TRBV5-1 and TRBJ2-3): KAGVTQTPRYLIKTRGQQVTLSCSPISGHRSVSWYQQTPGQGLQFLFEYFSETQRNKGNFPGRFSGRQFSNSRSEMNVSTLELGDSALYLCASSEGTSGLSDTQYFGPGTRLTVL.

The J gene is TRBJ1-1, the V gene TRBV18; 12 nucleotides agree with TRBD1. J was trimmed by 1 base and V by 4 bases; bases with no gene match: 4. Germline V lookup: CDR1 KGHSH, CDR2 LQKENI. The CDR3 consists of 16 residues. CDR3 DNA: TGTGCCAGCTCACGGGGACAGGGGGCGGAGAACACTGAAGCTTTCTTT. Amino acid sequence: CASSRGQGAENTEAFF.

This rearrangement joins TRBV29-1 to TRBJ1-3; no clear D. The germline gives CDR1 SQVTM, CDR2 ANQGSEA. The V end lost 4 bases, the J end lost 0 bases, and 13 bases lay between the germline ends. CDR3 length equals 15 residues. The CDR3 protein is CSVVGSQDSGNTIYF. In nucleotides, the CDR3 is TGCAGCGTTGTGGGCAGTCAAGACTCTGGAAACACCATATATTTT.